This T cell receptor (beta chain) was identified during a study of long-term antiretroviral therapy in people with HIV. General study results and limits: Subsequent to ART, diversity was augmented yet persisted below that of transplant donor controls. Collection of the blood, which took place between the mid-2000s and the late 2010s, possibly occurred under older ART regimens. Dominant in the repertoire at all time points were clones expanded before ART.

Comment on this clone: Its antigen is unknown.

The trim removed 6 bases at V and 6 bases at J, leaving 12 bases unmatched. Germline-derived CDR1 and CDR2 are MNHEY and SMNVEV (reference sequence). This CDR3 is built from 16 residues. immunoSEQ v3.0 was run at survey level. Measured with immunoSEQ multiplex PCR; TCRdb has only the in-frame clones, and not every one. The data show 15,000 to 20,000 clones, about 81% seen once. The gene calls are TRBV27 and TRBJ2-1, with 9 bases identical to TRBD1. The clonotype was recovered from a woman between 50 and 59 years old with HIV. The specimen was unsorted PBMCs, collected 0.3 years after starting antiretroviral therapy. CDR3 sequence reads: CASRPPGQGYGNEQFF. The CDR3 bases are TGTGCCAGCAGGCCTCCAGGACAGGGGTATGGCAATGAGCAGTTCTTC.